Below are 25 T cell receptor beta chains sequenced from a single sample in a study of T cell repertoires in cytomegalovirus infection. These receptors lack a known antigen. In TCRdb, the reads were re-called with MiXCR into one record per CDR3 protein. The table lists about 900,000 distinct CDR3 sequences, around 30% of them singletons, with over 13% in the top ten. This sample comprised cultured CD8+ T cells from PBMCs, obtained from culture after CMV antigen stimulation. The origin of the receptors is a human donor in good health (CMV status not recorded). Some clones in this sample may be carry-over from other donors' samples.

The CDR3 bases are TGTGCCACCAGCAGAGTTCTAGCGGGGGTCTACAATGAGCAGTTCTTC. It codes for CATSRVLAGVYNEQFF. The rearrangement links TRBV15 to TRBJ2-1, with 10 nucleotides matching TRBD2. The length of the CDR3 is 16 residues. Per germline, CDR1 LNHNV and CDR2 YYDKDF (reference sequence). Trimming cost V 1 base and J 3 bases; bases outside gene matches: 3.

This clonotype was picked up a small number of times. The V gene is TRBV20-1, the J gene TRBJ1-2; D may be TRBD1 (5 bases). The CDR3 is 12 residues long. Germline values: CDR1 DFQATT, CDR2 SNEGSKA (reference sequence). Trimming took 0 bases from V and 6 from J, leaving 8 bases between them. CDR3 protein: CSAREGGNGYTF. CDR3 DNA: TGCAGTGCTAGAGAGGGGGGAAATGGCTACACCTTC.

V is TRBV2 and J is TRBJ2-7; perhaps TRBD2 as D (6 bases). CDR3 length: 14 residues. Trimming removed 7 bases at V and 6 bases at J, with 19 bases between. CDR1 and CDR2 from the germline V gene are SNHLY and FYNNEI. Written as DNA, the CDR3 is TGTGCCAGCAATGGAGGGCCCCAGGCTGGCGAGCAGTACGTC. Its protein is CASNGGPQAGEQYV.

The sample holds many counts of this clonotype. V and J are TRBV7-2 and TRBJ1-1; tentative D call: TRBD1 (5 bases). CDR1 SGHTA and CDR2 FQGNSA come from the germline V gene. The CDR3 has 14 amino acids. V lost 4 bases and J 8 bases, leaving 17 bases between the germline ends. The CDR3: CASSWGSGTPEAFF. CDR3 DNA sequence: TGTGCCAGCAGCTGGGGGTCCGGGACTCCCGAAGCTTTCTTT.

This chain connects TRBV6-2 or TRBV6-3 to TRBJ1-2; D is uncertain. CDR1 is MNHEY and CDR2 is SVGEGT in the germline V gene. Trimming shortened V by 2 bases and J by 4 bases, and 8 bases separated the two germline ends. This CDR3 region has 13 residues. The CDR3 sequence: CASSYENSYGYTF. The CDR3 bases are TGTGCCAGCAGTTACGAGAACAGCTATGGCTACACCTTC.

With respect to this clonotype: It may be a read error: a sequence one base away is much more abundant. The chain combines TRBV24-1 with TRBJ2-5, with 12 bases fitting TRBD2. From germline, CDR1 is KGHDR and CDR2 SFDVKD. Trimming took 7 bases from V and 5 from J; bases not matched to a gene: 4. This CDR3 spans 14 amino acids. The CDR3 is CATSPGLAGETQYF. CDR3 in DNA: TGTGCCACCAGCCCCGGACTAGCGGGGGAGACCCAGTACTTC.

The rearrangement joins TRBV6-5 to TRBJ2-4, with D hard to call. The germline V gene encodes CDR1 MNHEY and CDR2 SVGAGI. The V end was cut by 10 bases, the J end by 7 bases, with 14 bases between. The CDR3 is 12 amino acids. CDR3 amino acids: CATRTVGNIQYF. The CDR3, as DNA: TGTGCCACCCGCACCGTTGGGAACATTCAGTACTTC.

The rearrangement links TRBV6-1 to TRBJ1-2; D gene ambiguous. The V end lost 7 bases, the J end lost 3 bases, and 21 bases lay between the germline ends. CDR1 is MNHNS, CDR2 SASEGT, per germline. This CDR3 has 16 residues. CDR3 in amino acids: CASKGTGLPPDYGYTF. The CDR3 DNA is TGTGCCAGCAAGGGAACCGGGCTCCCCCCGGACTATGGCTACACCTTC.

This clonotype was detected only a few times. The chain uses TRBV19 and TRBJ1-5; possibly TRBD1 for D (5 bases). Looked up from germline, CDR1 is LNHDA and CDR2 is SQIVND (reference sequence). Trimming cost V 3 bases and J 4 bases, with 10 bases left between them. The CDR3 is made up of 14 amino acids. The CDR3 region is CASSIMWGNQPQHF. The DNA of the CDR3 is TGTGCCAGTAGTATTATGTGGGGGAATCAGCCCCAGCATTTT.

In this sample, this clonotype turned up a few times. The J gene is TRBJ2-5, the V gene TRBV10-3, with D possibly being TRBD2 (5 bases). V was trimmed by 3 bases and J by 1 base, leaving 6 bases between them. The germline CDR1 and CDR2 sequences are ENHRY and SYGVKD. CDR3 length: 13 residues. The CDR3 is CAISDRGQETQYF. CDR3 DNA: TGTGCCATCAGTGACCGGGGCCAAGAGACCCAGTACTTC.

V and J are TRBV19 and TRBJ2-1; D not resolved. Trimming cost V 1 base and J 3 bases, with 10 bases left between them. The CDR3 contains 15 residues. Germline V gene lookup returns CDR1 LNHDA and CDR2 SQIVND (reference sequence). CDR3 DNA sequence: TGTGCCAGTAGTATAGTTAGTATTCGCTACAATGAGCAGTTCTTC. Translating it yields CASSIVSIRYNEQFF. Supplemented by reference TRBV19 and TRBJ2-1, the full variable domain reads DGGITQSPKYLFRKEGQNVTLSCEQNLNHDAMYWYRQDPGQGLRLIYYSQIVNDFQKGDIAEGYSVSREKKESFPLTVTSAQKNPTAFYLCASSIVSIRYNEQFFGPGTRLTVL.

In this sample, this clonotype turned up a few times. CDR3 DNA: TGTGCCAGTAGATCCTTCCTAGCGGGGGGCTATTACAATGAGCAGTTCTTC. This sequence encodes CASRSFLAGGYYNEQFF. The genes are TRBV19 and TRBJ2-1; the match to TRBD2 covers 11 bases. The V and J ends lost 6 bases and 4 bases, in that order; junction bases with no gene match: 11. CDR3 length: 17 amino acids. Germline V gene lookup returns CDR1 LNHDA and CDR2 SQIVND (reference sequence).

This clonotype was observed at least ten times. The chain uses TRBV7-6 and TRBJ2-3; TRBD1 aligns across 10 bases. This CDR3 spans 14 amino acids. Germline CDR1 and CDR2: SGHVS and FNYEAQ. V was pared by 10 bases and J by 2 bases, with 6 bases of the junction left unmatched. The DNA for the CDR3 is TGTGCCACCCGGGACAGGGGATACACAGATACGCAGTATTTT. It specifies CATRDRGYTDTQYF.

This clonotype was observed a handful of times. J is TRBJ2-5 and V is TRBV12-3 or TRBV12-4; a weak D match, TRBD2 (6 bases). Between the trimmed V and J ends, which lost 4 bases and 3 bases, there was a span of 15 bases. CDR3 length equals 15 residues. DNA for the CDR3: TGTGCCAGCAGTTCCGGGACTTGGAAGGAAGAGACCCAGTACTTC. Its protein is CASSSGTWKEETQYF.

This chain uses TRBV12-3 or TRBV12-4 with TRBJ1-5; tentatively, D is TRBD1 (6 bases). This CDR3 contains 21 residues. Trimming pared 5 bases from V and 10 bases from J, leaving 39 bases between. The CDR3 region is CASSLSGAALGGPRTSSPQHF. The CDR3 bases are TGTGCCAGCAGTCTCTCTGGGGCTGCTCTAGGGGGGCCTAGGACCTCAAGCCCCCAGCATTTT.

This clonotype was picked up many times. The chain joins TRBV6-1 to TRBJ1-1; D not resolved. The germline gives CDR1 MNHNS, CDR2 SASEGT. The CDR3 loop spans 14 amino acids. Trimming left V 2 bases short and J 3 bases short, with 10 bases between. The CDR3 DNA reads as TGTGCCAGCAGTGAATTATTCGGGGACACTGAAGCTTTCTTT. Encoded protein: CASSELFGDTEAFF.

This clonotype came up a few times. J is TRBJ1-2 and V is TRBV10-3, with a tentative D call TRBD1 (5 bases). The CDR3 covers 15 residues. Trimming cost V 8 bases and J 4 bases, with 20 bases left between them. Germline values: CDR1 ENHRY, CDR2 SYGVKD. DNA of the CDR3: TGTGCCATCCTAGAGGGGTCCCCAGCTAGCTATGGCTACACCTTC. Translated, it gives CAILEGSPASYGYTF.

In this sample, this clonotype turned up a few times. The chain recombines TRBV6-1 with TRBJ1-2; the D is unclear. The CDR3 extends over 14 amino acids. Between the trimmed V and J ends, which lost 2 bases and 6 bases, there was a span of 13 bases. Germline V gene lookup returns CDR1 MNHNS and CDR2 SASEGT. CDR3 in DNA: TGTGCCAGCAGTGAACGCCCCGCCGTCGATGGCTACACCTTC. It yields the protein CASSERPAVDGYTF.

The chain carries TRBV19 and TRBJ1-1; possibly TRBD1 for D (5 bases). This CDR3 spans 13 amino acids. Germline assignment: CDR1 LNHDA and CDR2 SQIVND (reference sequence). V dropped 5 bases and J dropped 3 bases, with 10 bases sitting between them. The CDR3 is CASSSGTYTEAFF. CDR3 in DNA: TGTGCCAGTAGTTCCGGGACCTACACTGAAGCTTTCTTT.

V is TRBV4-1 and J is TRBJ2-5; 9 nucleotides line up with TRBD2. V was clipped by 1 base and J by 5 bases; unmatched bases: 8. The CDR3 has 16 amino acids. CDR1 and CDR2 from the germline V gene are MGHRA and YSYEKL. The CDR3 protein is CASSQGGGGAVETQYF. CDR3 coding DNA: TGCGCCAGCAGCCAAGGTGGCGGGGGGGCAGTGGAGACCCAGTACTTC.

This chain joins TRBV10-1 and TRBJ2-2, with D possibly matching TRBD2 (5 bases). The germline V and J ends were trimmed by 6 bases and 5 bases, with 13 bases remaining between them. The CDR3 sequence is 14 residues long. Looked up from germline, CDR1 is WNHNN and CDR2 is SYGVQD (reference sequence). The CDR3 loop is CASSGQWRTGELFF. In nucleotides, the CDR3 is TGCGCCAGCAGCGGTCAGTGGAGGACCGGGGAGCTGTTTTTT.

The chain has TRBV27 and TRBJ1-4; unclear D gene. This CDR3 spans 17 amino acids. In germline, CDR1 is MNHEY, CDR2 SMNVEV (reference sequence). Trimming took off 6 bases at V and 3 bases at J, with 20 bases between the two ends. The CDR3 nucleotides read TGTGCCAGCAGCCGAAGCCCCCCGGGTTTCGCTAATGAAAAACTGTTTTTT. Translating it yields CASSRSPPGFANEKLFF.

The chain has TRBV11-3 and TRBJ2-1; 8 bases match TRBD2. This CDR3 has 16 amino acids. The germline gives CDR1 SGHNT, CDR2 YENEEA. The V segment lost 5 bases and the J segment 2 bases; nucleotides outside the gene matches: 8. CDR3 nucleotides: TGTGCCAGCAGCGCGTCGGGGGGGCTTGCCTACAATGAGCAGTTCTTC. It specifies CASSASGGLAYNEQFF.

This clonotype appeared many times. The rearrangement joins TRBV7-2 to TRBJ2-1; 7 positions match TRBD1. V trimming: 5 bases; J trimming: 0 bases; junction bases outside the gene matches: 4. The CDR3 length is 15 residues. Germline lookup yields CDR1 SGHTA and CDR2 FQGNSA. For the CDR3, the DNA is TGTGCCAGCAGCGTGGGACAGCACTCCTACAATGAGCAGTTCTTC. The encoded protein is CASSVGQHSYNEQFF.

In the case of this clonotype: A read error may explain this, as a much larger clone is one base away. The chain couples TRBV12-3 or TRBV12-4 to TRBJ2-5; D perhaps matches TRBD1 (6 bases). CDR3 length equals 13 residues. Trimming stripped 6 bases from V and 3 bases from J, with 11 bases between. CDR3 nucleotide sequence: TGTGCCAGCAGACCCGGGACAAAAGAGACCCAGTACTTC. Translated: CASRPGTKETQYF.